This entry lists 28 T cell receptor beta chains sequenced from one sample in a study of cytomegalovirus exposure and HLA in healthy donors. This PCR relied on a set of 60 Vbeta primers and 13 Jbeta primers. Measured with immunoSEQ multiplex PCR; TCRdb has only the in-frame clones, and not every one. The data contain roughly 100,000 clones, around 82% of them singletons. Sequences were obtained from PBMCs. The receptor set was obtained from a woman between 40 and 50 years old in good health and CMV-seronegative.

The J gene is TRBJ1-1, the V gene TRBV28; D gene unclear. The CDR3 runs to 16 residues. CDR1 MDHEN and CDR2 SYDVKM come from the germline V gene. V gave up 5 bases and J gave up 0 bases, with 16 bases separating them. As DNA, the CDR3 is TGTGCCAGCAGTCCCGTTACAAGTACCATGAACACTGAAGCTTTCTTT. Protein product: CASSPVTSTMNTEAFF.

V and J are TRBV19 and TRBJ2-1; D perhaps matches TRBD2 (5 bases). Deletions cut 4 bases from V and 3 bases from J, with 10 bases between. There are 14 residues in the CDR3. Per germline, CDR1 LNHDA and CDR2 SQIVND (reference sequence). DNA for the CDR3: TGTGCCAGTAGTACCATCCGGGACTACAATGAGCAGTTCTTC. This translates into CASSTIRDYNEQFF.

The rearrangement joins TRBV6-5 to TRBJ2-4, with TRBD1 matching over 10 bases. The germline gives CDR1 MNHEY, CDR2 SVGAGI. This CDR3 has 15 residues. V lost 0 bases and J lost 8; bases outside the gene matches: 4. The CDR3 nucleotides read TGTGCCAGCAGTTACTCCCGGGACAGGGGTTACATTCAGTACTTC. It yields the protein CASSYSRDRGYIQYF.

The chain has TRBV28 and TRBJ2-7; maybe TRBD1 (6 bases). V was shortened by 4 bases and J by 5 bases, with 12 bases between the two germline ends. This CDR3 spans 13 amino acids. Germline V gene data show CDR1 as MDHEN and CDR2 as SYDVKM. CDR3 sequence: CASSYRGLHEQYF. CDR3 DNA: TGTGCCAGCAGTTATAGGGGGTTACACGAGCAGTACTTC.

This clone was found a few times. This rearrangement joins TRBV25-1 to TRBJ2-1; 10 bases are a match to TRBD2. V shed 1 base, J shed 12 bases, and the junction held 9 bases outside the gene matches. The CDR3 covers 15 residues. Germline values: CDR1 MGHDK, CDR2 SYGVNS. The CDR3 DNA reads TGTGCCAGCAGTGAATCCCCGACTAGCGGGTATGCGCAGTTCTTC. The encoded protein is CASSESPTSGYAQFF.

This chain uses TRBV19 with TRBJ1-1, with 8 bases lining up with TRBD1. Trimming removed 10 bases from V and 4 bases from J; junction bases left unmatched: 5. CDR3 length equals 12 residues. In germline, CDR1 is LNHDA, CDR2 SQIVND (reference sequence). CDR3: CATHTGGTEAFF. The DNA of the CDR3 is TGTGCCACTCATACAGGGGGCACTGAAGCTTTCTTT. The full variable domain, completed using reference TRBV19 and TRBJ1-1, is DGGITQSPKYLFRKEGQNVTLSCEQNLNHDAMYWYRQDPGQGLRLIYYSQIVNDFQKGDIAEGYSVSREKKESFPLTVTSAQKNPTAFYLCATHTGGTEAFFGQGTRLTVV.

This clone has only one observation. The chain joins TRBV20-1 to TRBJ2-7; 7 bases are a match to TRBD1. The length of the CDR3 is 11 residues. Germline V CDR1 and CDR2: DFQATT, SNEGSKA (reference sequence). V shed 7 bases and J 4 bases; nucleotides not matched to a gene: 4. The CDR3 is CSDVQGYEQYF. The DNA of the CDR3 is TGCAGTGACGTACAGGGGTACGAGCAGTACTTC.

The chain employs TRBV2 and TRBJ1-5; D is unclear. CDR1 SNHLY and CDR2 FYNNEI come from the germline V gene. The CDR3 has 13 residues. Between the trimmed V and J ends, which lost 4 bases and 0 bases, there was a span of 4 bases. CDR3 sequence (DNA): TGTGCCAGCAGTGGTAATAGCAATCAGCCCCAGCATTTT. This translates into CASSGNSNQPQHF.

This clone was recorded a few times. The rearrangement joins TRBV7-9 to TRBJ1-1, with a weak D call TRBD1 (5 bases). The CDR3 contains 14 residues. Trimming took off 3 bases at V and 4 bases at J, with 12 bases between the two ends. The germline V gene has CDR1 SEHNR and CDR2 FQNEAQ (reference sequence). The CDR3 loop is CASSFVQVSTEAFF. The CDR3 region has the DNA TGTGCCAGCAGCTTTGTACAGGTCAGCACTGAAGCTTTCTTT.

The chain combines TRBV6-5 with TRBJ2-3; D unresolved. This CDR3 spans 14 amino acids. Germline loops: CDR1 MNHEY, CDR2 SVGAGI. V was pared by 2 bases and J by 0 bases, with 6 bases between. The DNA of the CDR3 is TGTGCCAGCAGTTACCGTGAGAGCACAGATACGCAGTATTTT. This sequence encodes CASSYRESTDTQYF.

This rearrangement joins TRBV19 to TRBJ1-2; maybe TRBD1 (6 bases). The CDR3 length is 15 residues. Trimming left V 0 bases short and J 8 bases short, with 16 bases between. Germline V CDR1 and CDR2: LNHDA, SQIVND (reference sequence). CDR3 sequence (DNA): TGTGCCAGTAGTATAGATCAACGGGGGGCGAGAGGCTACACCTTC. This sequence encodes CASSIDQRGARGYTF.

The genes are TRBV5-8 and TRBJ2-7; 8 bases are a match to TRBD2. The J segment lost 5 bases and the V segment lost 8 bases, leaving 15 bases of the junction unmatched. Germline V gene sequence: CDR1 SGHTS, CDR2 YDEGEE. This CDR3 spans 15 amino acids. The CDR3 DNA reads as TGTGCCAGTAGTAGGAGTTTAGCGGGAACTGACGAGCAGTACTTC. Translated, it gives CASSRSLAGTDEQYF.

This sequence joins TRBV28 and TRBJ2-7; D call uncertain. CDR1 and CDR2 from the germline V gene are MDHEN and SYDVKM. V gave up 2 bases and J gave up 4 bases, with 21 bases separating them. CDR3 length: 17 amino acids. In DNA, the CDR3 is TGTGCCAGCAGTTTACCCTGGCTTGGGCCAATAAGTTACGAGCAGTACTTC. Its protein product is CASSLPWLGPISYEQYF.

The chain couples TRBV7-8 to TRBJ2-2, with TRBD2 matching over 10 bases. There are 15 residues in the CDR3. V was clipped by 7 bases and J by 4 bases; unmatched bases: 6. Germline values: CDR1 SGHVS, CDR2 FQNEAQ. In DNA, the CDR3 is TGTGCCAGCAAAGAGCGGGAGGGGCGCACCGGGGAGCTGTTTTTT. Translated: CASKEREGRTGELFF.

The CDR3 DNA is TGTGCCAGCAGTGGCCAGTGGGGTGGAGTAGCGGGAAACACCATATATTTT. Its translation: CASSGQWGGVAGNTIYF. The chain carries TRBV28 and TRBJ1-3; no reliable D call. With 5 bases removed from V and 4 bases from J, the gap between germline ends came to 21 bases. The CDR3 contains 17 residues. The germline V gene has CDR1 MDHEN and CDR2 SYDVKM.

V is TRBV28 and J is TRBJ1-2, with 9 nucleotides matching TRBD1. Germline CDR1 reads MDHEN; CDR2 reads SYDVKM. The CDR3 spans 14 residues. The ends lost 10 bases at V and 4 bases at J; junction bases unmatched: 10. For the CDR3, the DNA is TGTGCCACCATGTCCCCGGGACAGGGCTATGGCTACACCTTC. This translates into CATMSPGQGYGYTF.

J is TRBJ2-1 and V is TRBV7-6; possibly TRBD1 for D (5 bases). Trimming shortened V by 4 bases and J by 7 bases, and 11 bases separated the two germline ends. Germline V gene sequence: CDR1 SGHVS, CDR2 FNYEAQ. CDR3 length: 13 residues. For the CDR3, the DNA is TGTGCCAGCAGCTCCACACCAGGGAATGAGCAGTTCTTC. Residues: CASSSTPGNEQFF.

The chain uses TRBV28 and TRBJ1-2; D possibly corresponds to TRBD1 (5 bases). The germline V and J ends were trimmed by 5 bases and 8 bases, with 18 bases remaining between them. The CDR3 is 14 residues long. Germline V lookup: CDR1 MDHEN, CDR2 SYDVKM. In DNA, the CDR3 is TGTGCCAGCAGTACCCACTCAGGGCACAGCGGCTACACCTTC. It encodes CASSTHSGHSGYTF.

This clone occurred a few times. V and J are TRBV30 and TRBJ1-5; D remains unclear. V lost 0 bases, J lost 6 bases, and 12 bases lay in between. The CDR3 extends over 14 amino acids. Germline V gene data show CDR1 as GTSNPN and CDR2 as SVGIG (reference sequence). DNA of the CDR3: TGTGCCTGGAGTGTACGGAGGCAATTTCAGCCCCAGCATTTT. Translated: CAWSVRRQFQPQHF.

The count of this clone is one. The V gene is TRBV19, the J gene TRBJ2-6; tentatively, D is TRBD1 (6 bases). Per the germline V gene, CDR1 is LNHDA and CDR2 is SQIVND (reference sequence). There are 21 residues in the CDR3. Trimming pared 2 bases from V and 0 bases from J, leaving 23 bases between. In DNA form, the CDR3 reads TGTGCCAGTAGTATATACTCCGCGACAGGAACCCCCCCCTCTGGGGCCAACGTCCTGACTTTC. This encodes CASSIYSATGTPPSGANVLTF.

The chain joins TRBV6-5 to TRBJ2-7; a possible D gene is TRBD1 (5 bases). Germline-derived CDR1 and CDR2 are MNHEY and SVGAGI. The V end lost 5 bases, the J end lost 2 bases, and 13 bases lay between the germline ends. This CDR3 comprises 14 residues. Here the CDR3 reads CASSPLGAAYEQYF. As DNA, the CDR3 is TGTGCCAGCAGTCCCCTAGGGGCTGCCTACGAGCAGTACTTC.

The chain employs TRBV9 and TRBJ1-1; D is possibly TRBD1 (6 bases). The V gene lost 3 bases and the J gene lost 3 bases, with 15 bases spanning the gap. This CDR3 spans 15 amino acids. CDR1 SGDLS and CDR2 YYNGEE come from the germline V gene. The CDR3 DNA follows: TGTGCCAGCAGCGCTGCCACAGGGAGGGACACTGAAGCTTTCTTT. It codes for CASSAATGRDTEAFF.

V is TRBV18 and J is TRBJ2-1; TRBD2 matches at 7 bases. CDR3 length: 18 amino acids. With 4 bases clipped from V and 4 bases from J, the junction kept 16 bases outside the gene matches. The germline gives CDR1 KGHSH, CDR2 LQKENI. The CDR3, as DNA: TGTGCCAGCTCACGACTTCCTCAGGCGGGAGTCACATACAATGAGCAGTTCTTC. This codes for CASSRLPQAGVTYNEQFF.

This clone appeared a few times. The chain combines TRBV28 with TRBJ2-1; tentative D call: TRBD2 (5 bases). The V end lost 8 bases, the J end lost 1 base, and 9 bases lay between the germline ends. CDR3 length: 13 residues. CDR1 is MDHEN and CDR2 is SYDVKM in the germline V gene. Here the CDR3 reads CASRGGSYNEQFF. DNA for the CDR3: TGTGCCAGCCGCGGAGGTTCCTACAATGAGCAGTTCTTC.

This chain uses TRBV4-1 with TRBJ2-1, with TRBD2 identical over 13 bases. The CDR3 runs to 15 residues. The V gene end was trimmed by 4 bases and the J gene end by 7 bases; junction bases not matched to a gene: 4. Germline V gene lookup returns CDR1 MGHRA and CDR2 YSYEKL. Here the CDR3 reads CASSPLAGGPNEQFF. CDR3 nucleotides: TGCGCCAGCAGCCCACTAGCGGGAGGGCCGAATGAGCAGTTCTTC.

The V and J genes are TRBV28 and TRBJ2-7; TRBD1 agrees at 9 bases. V shed 6 bases and J 4 bases; nucleotides not matched to a gene: 13. Germline lookup yields CDR1 MDHEN and CDR2 SYDVKM. The CDR3 spans 16 residues. CDR3 sequence reads: CASSLNGDRVRYEQYF. For the CDR3, the DNA is TGTGCCAGCAGCCTAAACGGGGACAGGGTGCGATACGAGCAGTACTTC.

In this sample, this clone turned up once. V and J are TRBV7-9 and TRBJ2-3, with D possibly TRBD1 on 6 matching bases. The CDR3 is 12 amino acids. Looked up from germline, CDR1 is SEHNR and CDR2 is FQNEAQ (reference sequence). With 3 bases removed from V and 6 bases from J, the gap between germline ends came to 7 bases. CDR3 loop: CASSFQGDTQYF. The CDR3, as DNA: TGTGCCAGCAGCTTTCAGGGGGATACGCAGTATTTT.

This chain connects TRBV18 to TRBJ2-5, with 8 positions matching TRBD1. Germline loops: CDR1 KGHSH, CDR2 LQKENI. Trimming at V came to 2 bases and at J to 1 base, leaving 12 bases not matched to a gene. CDR3 length: 18 residues. CDR3 in DNA: TGTGCCAGCTCACCAGGGACAGGCCTGTCGCGGGCCCAAGAGACCCAGTACTTC. Its translation: CASSPGTGLSRAQETQYF.